This passage covers 10 T cell receptor beta chains from one sample sequenced in a study of cytomegalovirus exposure and HLA in healthy donors. PCR primers comprised 60 Vbeta and 13 Jbeta primers. TCRdb's copy holds only in-frame clones and misses some; the assay was immunoSEQ multiplex PCR. The sample lists about 180,000 clones, over 75% occurring once. Specimen: PBMCs. The source is a man in his fifties or sixties in good health and CMV-seronegative.

This chain links TRBV2 with TRBJ1-3; TRBD1 matches at 7 bases. J lost 3 bases, V lost 8 bases, and 4 bases had no gene match. The germline V gene encodes CDR1 SNHLY and CDR2 FYNNEI. This CDR3 is built from 13 residues. CDR3 sequence (DNA): TGTGCCAGCCAAGACAGGGTTGGAAACACCATATATTTT. This codes for CASQDRVGNTIYF.

The rearrangement links TRBV2 to TRBJ1-4; D is undetermined. The V gene lost 3 bases and the J gene lost 3 bases, with 8 bases spanning the gap. The CDR3 is made up of 14 amino acids. Germline assignment: CDR1 SNHLY and CDR2 FYNNEI. CDR3 DNA sequence: TGTGCCAGCAGTGAGGTAGATGCTAATGAAAAACTGTTTTTT. This translates into CASSEVDANEKLFF.

J is TRBJ1-1 and V is TRBV6-4; 7 bases agree with TRBD1. This CDR3 region has 14 residues. The V gene end was trimmed by 4 bases and the J gene end by 1 base; junction bases not matched to a gene: 3. CDR1 and CDR2 (germline): MRHNA, SNTAGT. CDR3: CASSVTGKNTEAFF. In nucleotides, the CDR3 is TGTGCCAGCAGTGTGACAGGGAAGAACACTGAAGCTTTCTTT.

A single count supports this clone. The junction shows a germline mismatch at one end, possibly a read error. V gene TRBV6-6 combines with J gene TRBJ1-1; no firm D call. This CDR3 comprises 14 residues. The germline gives CDR1 MNHNY, CDR2 SVGAGI (reference sequence). The CDR3: CASSRPTGNPEAFF. CDR3 coding DNA: TGTGCCAGCAGTCGCCCGACGGGGAACCCTGAAGCTTTCTTT.

This clone was detected a few times. The rearrangement joins TRBV4-1 to TRBJ2-5; 9 bases agree with TRBD2. Trimming removed 4 bases from V and 4 bases from J; junction bases left unmatched: 13. CDR1 MGHRA and CDR2 YSYEKL come from the germline V gene. This CDR3 has 17 residues. The CDR3 region has the DNA TGCGCCAGCAGCCCCCTGCCTCGGCTAGCGGGACCAGAGACCCAGTACTTC. This encodes CASSPLPRLAGPETQYF.

This chain links TRBV2 with TRBJ2-5, with 8 positions matching TRBD1. This CDR3 spans 14 amino acids. Germline values: CDR1 SNHLY, CDR2 FYNNEI. J was trimmed by 3 bases and V by 6 bases; bases with no gene match: 6. The DNA for the CDR3 is TGTGCCAGCAGCGACCCGGACAGGGAAGAGACCCAGTACTTC. It specifies CASSDPDREETQYF.

V and J are TRBV5-1 and TRBJ1-4, with D possibly matching TRBD1 (6 bases). V was cut by 5 bases and J by 6 bases, with 20 bases left in between. CDR3 length: 16 residues. The germline CDR1 and CDR2 sequences are SGHRS and YFSETQ. This CDR3 reads CASRGVARGPYEKLFF. The CDR3 coding sequence is TGCGCCAGCAGGGGAGTAGCCAGGGGCCCTTATGAAAAACTGTTTTTT.

Concerning this clone itself: The junction does not match germline at one end; this may be a read error. This chain uses TRBV5-6 with TRBJ1-5; 9 positions agree with TRBD1. There are 17 residues in the CDR3. Germline lookup yields CDR1 SGHDT and CDR2 YYEEEE. The CDR3 loop reads CASSRRRDRDLGTPQNF. The DNA for the CDR3 is TGTGCCAGCAGCCGCCGGCGGGACAGGGATTTGGGGACGCCCCAGAATTTT.

The V gene is TRBV9, the J gene TRBJ2-2; 10 positions agree with TRBD2. Unmatched junction bases numbered 6, after V lost 0 bases and J lost 4 bases. The CDR3 spans 17 residues. In germline, CDR1 is SGDLS, CDR2 YYNGEE. The CDR3 spells CASSVDLAGDGTGELFF. The CDR3 DNA reads as TGTGCCAGCAGCGTAGATCTAGCGGGAGACGGCACCGGGGAGCTGTTTTTT.

This chain joins TRBV5-8 and TRBJ1-1; weak D call: TRBD1 (5 bases). The length of the CDR3 is 13 residues. Germline V gene sequence: CDR1 SGHTS, CDR2 YDEGEE. With 1 base removed from V and 11 bases from J, the gap between germline ends came to 15 bases. The CDR3 DNA reads TGTGCCAGCAGCTTGAATGGGCAGGGTATGGCTTTCTTT. Translated: CASSLNGQGMAFF.